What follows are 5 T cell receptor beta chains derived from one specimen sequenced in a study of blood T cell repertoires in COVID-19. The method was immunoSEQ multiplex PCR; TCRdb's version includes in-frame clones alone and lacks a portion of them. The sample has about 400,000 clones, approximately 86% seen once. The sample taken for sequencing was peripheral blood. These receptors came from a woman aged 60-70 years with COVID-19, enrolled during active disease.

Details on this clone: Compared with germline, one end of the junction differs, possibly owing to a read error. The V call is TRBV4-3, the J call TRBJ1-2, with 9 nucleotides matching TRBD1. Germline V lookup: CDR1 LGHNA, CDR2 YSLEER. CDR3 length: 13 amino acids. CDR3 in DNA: TGCGCCAGCAGCCATGCTCTCGGACAGGGGAAGGCCTTC. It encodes CASSHALGQGKAF.

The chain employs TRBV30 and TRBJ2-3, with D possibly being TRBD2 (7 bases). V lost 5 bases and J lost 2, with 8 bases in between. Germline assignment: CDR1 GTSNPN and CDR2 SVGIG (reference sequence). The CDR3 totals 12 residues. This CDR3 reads CAWGGATDTQYF. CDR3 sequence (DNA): TGTGCCTGGGGGGGGGCCACAGATACGCAGTATTTT. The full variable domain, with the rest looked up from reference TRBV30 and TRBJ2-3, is SQTIHQWPATLVQPVGSPLSLECTVEGTSNPNLYWYRQAAGRGLQLLFYSVGIGQISSEVPQNLSASRPQDRQFILSSKKLLLSDSGFYLCAWGGATDTQYFGPGTRLTVL.

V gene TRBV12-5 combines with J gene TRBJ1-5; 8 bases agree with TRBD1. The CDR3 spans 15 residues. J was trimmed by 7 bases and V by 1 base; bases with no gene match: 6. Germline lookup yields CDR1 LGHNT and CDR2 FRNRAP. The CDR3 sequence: CASGLGTDRGQPQHF. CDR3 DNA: TGTGCTAGTGGTTTGGGAACCGACAGGGGCCAGCCCCAGCATTTT. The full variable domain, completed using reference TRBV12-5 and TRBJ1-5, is DARVTQTPRHKVTEMGQEVTMRCQPILGHNTVFWYRQTMMQGLELLAYFRNRAPLDDSGMPKDRFSAEMPDATLATLKIQPSEPRDSAVYFCASGLGTDRGQPQHFGDGTRLSIL.

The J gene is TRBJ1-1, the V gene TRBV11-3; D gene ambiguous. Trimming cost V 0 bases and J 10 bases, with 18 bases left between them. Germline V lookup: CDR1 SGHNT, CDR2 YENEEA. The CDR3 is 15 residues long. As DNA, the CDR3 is TGTGCCAGCAGCTTAGATGTCCGAATAACGGGTGGAGCTTTCTTT. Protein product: CASSLDVRITGGAFF.

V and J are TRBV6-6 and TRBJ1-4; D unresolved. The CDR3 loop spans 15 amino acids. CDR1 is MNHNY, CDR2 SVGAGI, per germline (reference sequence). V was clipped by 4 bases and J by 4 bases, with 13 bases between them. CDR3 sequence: CASSSAGVFNEKLFF. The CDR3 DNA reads TGTGCCAGCAGTTCCGCGGGAGTCTTTAATGAAAAACTGTTTTTT.